This T cell receptor (beta chain) emerged from a study of CD8+ T cells in alopecia areata. Study-level information: For the treated group, dosing was oral tofacitinib at 5 to 10 mg twice daily.

Germline CDR1 is SGDLS and CDR2 is YYNGEE. The CDR3 contains 12 residues. Trimming removed 5 bases at V and 9 bases at J, with 9 bases between. To note about this clone: Its antigen is unknown.

From PBMCs, CD4+ and CD8+ T cells were sorted. Study results and limitations: More clonal than normal scalp was lesional scalp, particularly alopecia totalis/universalis. In patients, TCRs were shared less clearly than in mice, and HLA may possibly be involved.

TCR sequencing used cDNA made by reverse transcription of extracted RNA. Only in-frame clones appear in the TCRdb table, and some are missing; sequencing was by immunoSEQ multiplex PCR. The profile covers over 200,000 clones, with more than 45% appearing a single time and around 0.46% taken by the ten largest. This sequence was found in a human donor with alopecia areata. Here the sequenced sample was CD4+ T cells sorted from blood, taken at week 0. V and J are TRBV9 and TRBJ1-6, with D possibly matching TRBD1 (5 bases). CDR3 coding DNA: TGTGCCAGCAGTCAGGGAATTTCACCCCTCCACTTT. Translated: CASSQGISPLHF.